This T cell receptor beta chain was observed in a study of Ad26.COV2.S vaccination and SARS-CoV-2 variants. About the research overall: In the COV1001 trial, the donor was in the Ad26.COV2.S arm. Ad26.COV2.S shots went into the muscle once or twice, 56 days apart. Study-level findings and limits: Comparability of non-spike TCR breadth was observed across vaccine and placebo recipients. TCR breadth and depth analyses may have underestimated total T cell responses.

The protocol was immunoSEQ multiplex PCR, while the TCRdb copy is restricted to in-frame clones and leaves out a portion. The sample has 300,000 to 400,000 clones, 90% seen once. Trimming left V 2 bases short and J 2 bases short, with 22 bases between. This CDR3 is built from 18 residues. The germline V gene encodes CDR1 GTSNPN and CDR2 SVGIG (reference sequence). With regard to this clone: The antigen is unknown.

Treatment in this sample: approximately 18 received Ad26.COV2.S at low or high dose, single or two shots; several received placebo; per-sample allocation not given. On day 63 after the first injection, vaccine and placebo recipients gave samples. The source is a person aged 18-60 years who received the Ad26.COV2.S COVID-19 vaccine or a placebo. The material sequenced was peripheral blood, taken in a trial of Ad26.COV2.S vaccine versus placebo. The rearrangement links TRBV30 to TRBJ2-4; no firm D call. The CDR3 loop reads CAWSPLQDRSGTKNIQYF. CDR3 nucleotide sequence: TGTGCCTGGAGTCCCCTCCAGGACCGATCCGGAACCAAAAACATTCAGTACTTC.